The 10 T cell receptor beta chains in this list originate from one sample, sequenced in a study of cytomegalovirus exposure and HLA in healthy donors. PCR primers comprised 60 Vbeta and 13 Jbeta primers. The data were produced by immunoSEQ multiplex PCR, yet TCRdb's version contains in-frame clones alone and is incomplete. The data show 120,000 or so clones, about 11% seen once. Sample: PBMCs. Receptors originate from a woman between 18 and 29 years old in good health and CMV-seropositive.

This clone is medium-sized. The V gene is TRBV6-1, the J gene TRBJ2-7; D is possibly TRBD2 (6 bases). The V and J ends lost 6 bases and 3 bases respectively, with 12 bases between them. Germline V gives CDR1 MNHNS, CDR2 SASEGT. The CDR3 totals 13 residues. CDR3 DNA: TGTGCCAGCAGCGGGGAGGCCCACTACGAGCAGTACTTC. Amino acid sequence: CASSGEAHYEQYF.

This clone appeared a few times. This chain joins TRBV28 and TRBJ2-7; D possibly corresponds to TRBD2 (5 bases). Germline CDR1 is MDHEN and CDR2 is SYDVKM. CDR3 length equals 16 residues. V lost 8 bases to trimming and J lost 0 bases, with 20 bases between them. The CDR3 sequence is CASLPPEGPGSYEQYF. CDR3 nucleotide sequence: TGTGCCAGCCTCCCTCCCGAGGGCCCAGGCTCCTACGAGCAGTACTTC.

CDR3 coding DNA: TGCGCCAGCAGCTTGGTCATGAACACTGAAGCTTTCTTT. It is translated as CASSLVMNTEAFF. V is TRBV5-1 and J is TRBJ1-1; D unclear. The germline V and J ends were trimmed by 0 bases and 0 bases, with 3 bases remaining between them. The CDR3 extends over 13 amino acids. Per the germline V gene, CDR1 is SGHRS and CDR2 is YFSETQ. Supplemented by reference TRBV5-1 and TRBJ1-1, the full variable domain reads KAGVTQTPRYLIKTRGQQVTLSCSPISGHRSVSWYQQTPGQGLQFLFEYFSETQRNKGNFPGRFSGRQFSNSRSEMNVSTLELGDSALYLCASSLVMNTEAFFGQGTRLTVV.

The CDR3 region is CAWSEGGPAAAQYF. The CDR3 DNA sequence: TGTGCCTGGTCGGAGGGGGGGCCGGCGGCGGCCCAGTACTTC. The gene calls are TRBV30 and TRBJ2-5, with D possibly being TRBD2 (7 bases). From germline, CDR1 is GTSNPN and CDR2 SVGIG (reference sequence). This CDR3 spans 14 amino acids. V lost 5 bases and J 9 bases, leaving 22 bases between the germline ends.

This clone turned up a few times. The chain carries TRBV19 and TRBJ1-4; no firm D call. The V gene's germline CDR1 is LNHDA and CDR2 SQIVND (reference sequence). V was trimmed by 5 bases and J by 10 bases, leaving 11 bases between them. The CDR3 length is 12 residues. Here the CDR3 reads CASSRGVGKLFF. The CDR3 bases are TGTGCCAGTAGTCGGGGAGTTGGAAAACTGTTTTTT.

This clone has only a few counts. This rearrangement joins TRBV7-2 to TRBJ1-2; the match to TRBD1 covers 7 bases. Germline V gene lookup returns CDR1 SGHTA and CDR2 FQGNSA. This CDR3 comprises 14 residues. V was pared by 5 bases and J by 8 bases, with 11 bases of the junction left unmatched. CDR3 protein: CASSPRQGSGGYTF. As DNA, the CDR3 is TGTGCCAGCAGCCCGAGACAGGGTTCAGGGGGCTACACCTTC.

This clone was counted between two and nine times. The V and J genes are TRBV6-6 and TRBJ2-1; tentative D call: TRBD2 (6 bases). The CDR3 covers 14 residues. Germline CDR1 MNHNY, CDR2 SVGAGI (reference sequence). V was clipped by 5 bases and J by 5 bases, with 13 bases between them. The CDR3 nucleotides are TGTGCCAGCAGTGGGAGTAGCGGCAACAATGAGCAGTTCTTC. This codes for CASSGSSGNNEQFF.

The chain recombines TRBV28 with TRBJ2-7; possibly TRBD1 for D (7 bases). Germline CDR1 and CDR2: MDHEN and SYDVKM. Trimming pared 2 bases from V and 2 bases from J, leaving 16 bases between. CDR3 length: 16 amino acids. The CDR3 protein is CASSLIAAGGTYEQYF. The CDR3 DNA sequence: TGTGCCAGCAGTTTAATTGCGGCAGGGGGGACCTACGAGCAGTACTTC.

This clone was seen only a few times. The chain combines TRBV5-1 with TRBJ2-1; D might be TRBD2 (5 bases). There are 14 residues in the CDR3. V lost 3 bases and J lost 8, with 15 bases in between. CDR1 is SGHRS and CDR2 is YFSETQ in the germline V gene. The DNA of the CDR3 is TGCGCCAGCAGCTCCCTAGCTTCCCATTATGAGCAGTTCTTC. Encoded protein: CASSSLASHYEQFF.

The V and J genes are TRBV2 and TRBJ2-1; no definite D call. The CDR3 has 12 residues. CDR1 and CDR2 (germline): SNHLY, FYNNEI. The V end lost 5 bases, the J end lost 10 bases, and 12 bases lay between the germline ends. The CDR3 nucleotides are TGTGCCAGCAGTAACACCGCTGGCGAGCAGTTCTTC. Translated: CASSNTAGEQFF.